The next 19 T cell receptor beta chains were all read from a single sample in a study of blood T cell repertoires in COVID-19 (dated by TCRdb to the early 2020s). The library was made by the immunoSEQ multiplex PCR assay. Not all clones reach the TCRdb copy of this immuneACCESS table, which keeps in-frame sequences only. Checked studies attribute under half of the gap to unresolved V genes and leave the rest unexplained. Present in this sample are fewer than 120,000 clones, over 75% of which were seen just once. Clones ranked in the top ten supply 15% to 20% of the sample. The source material was peripheral blood. The receptors derive from a woman of 80 years or more with active or convalescent COVID-19.

The CDR3, as DNA: TGTGCCAGCAGTCTTACAGGGGGATCTAATGAAAAACTGTTTTTT. Translation: CASSLTGGSNEKLFF. The chain recombines TRBV28 with TRBJ1-4; 8 positions match TRBD1. This CDR3 spans 15 amino acids. Germline assignment: CDR1 MDHEN and CDR2 SYDVKM. The V segment lost 5 bases and the J segment 3 bases; nucleotides outside the gene matches: 5.

This clone was observed a few times. The genes are TRBV9 and TRBJ2-3; weak D call: TRBD1 (7 bases). V lost 0 bases and J 6 bases, leaving 20 bases between the germline ends. Germline V lookup: CDR1 SGDLS, CDR2 YYNGEE. CDR3 size: 17 residues. CDR3 DNA: TGTGCCAGCAGCGTAGGGAGGGGGCACCCCGAGGGGGATACGCAGTATTTT. It translates to CASSVGRGHPEGDTQYF.

The V and J genes are TRBV28 and TRBJ2-4, with 7 bases matching TRBD2. CDR1 is MDHEN, CDR2 SYDVKM, per germline. The CDR3 contains 16 residues. V lost 4 bases and J lost 0; bases outside the gene matches: 6. The DNA for the CDR3 is TGTGCCAGCAGTTCAAAGACTAGCAGAGCCAAAAACATTCAGTACTTC. Translation: CASSSKTSRAKNIQYF.

The chain has TRBV4-2 and TRBJ1-3, with a tentative D call TRBD1 (6 bases). CDR3 size: 17 residues. The germline V and J ends were trimmed by 2 bases and 11 bases, with 25 bases remaining between them. The V gene's germline CDR1 is LGHNA and CDR2 YNFKEQ. CDR3 protein: CASSQINIRTAGGSIYF. CDR3 DNA sequence: TGTGCCAGCAGCCAAATTAATATTAGGACAGCGGGAGGGTCCATATATTTT.

The chain combines TRBV28 with TRBJ1-2, with a tentative D call TRBD1 (6 bases). CDR1 is MDHEN and CDR2 is SYDVKM in the germline V gene. The CDR3 has 11 amino acids. V dropped 5 bases and J dropped 8 bases, with 9 bases sitting between them. CDR3 in DNA: TGTGCCAGCAGTCCAGGGGAGGGCTACACCTTC. This gives the protein CASSPGEGYTF.

The chain combines TRBV2 with TRBJ2-1, with TRBD1 identical over 9 bases. The J segment lost 7 bases and the V segment lost 8 bases, leaving 6 bases of the junction unmatched. The CDR3 covers 13 residues. Germline CDR1 reads SNHLY; CDR2 reads FYNNEI. CDR3 coding DNA: TGTGCCAGCCATAGGGACAGGGAGAATGAGCAGTTCTTC. It is translated as CASHRDRENEQFF.

This rearrangement joins TRBV6-2 or TRBV6-3 to TRBJ2-3; D may be TRBD2 (6 bases). The CDR3 totals 16 residues. Trimming pared 2 bases from V and 2 bases from J, leaving 14 bases between. Germline CDR1 is MNHEY and CDR2 is SVGEGT. CDR3 nucleotides: TGTGCCAGCAGTTACCTCCGGACTAAGGTCACAGATACGCAGTATTTT. This gives the protein CASSYLRTKVTDTQYF.

The chain links TRBV9 to TRBJ1-1; D is perhaps TRBD1 (5 bases). V gave up 0 bases and J gave up 4 bases, with 13 bases separating them. The CDR3 length is 15 residues. CDR1 and CDR2 (germline): SGDLS, YYNGEE. The CDR3 coding sequence is TGTGCCAGCAGCGTAGCTTGGGGCAGGAGCACTGAAGCTTTCTTT. Protein: CASSVAWGRSTEAFF.

V gene TRBV12-3 or TRBV12-4 combines with J gene TRBJ2-1, with D perhaps TRBD1 (5 bases). The V end lost 7 bases, the J end lost 4 bases, and 5 bases lay between the germline ends. CDR3 size: 11 residues. As DNA, the CDR3 is TGTGCCAGCACAGGGTACAATGAGCAGTTCTTC. This encodes CASTGYNEQFF.

The chain joins TRBV7-6 to TRBJ1-6; D may be TRBD1 (6 bases). Germline V gene sequence: CDR1 SGHVS, CDR2 FNYEAQ. CDR3 length: 16 amino acids. The V gene lost 5 bases and the J gene lost 10 bases, with 21 bases spanning the gap. The CDR3 region has the DNA TGTGCCAGCAGCCGGGGGCAGGGAGGGAGCAACTCACCCCTCCACTTT. This sequence encodes CASSRGQGGSNSPLHF.

V gene TRBV5-1 combines with J gene TRBJ2-5; 7 bases fit TRBD2. Trimming cost V 4 bases and J 5 bases; bases outside gene matches: 8. Germline CDR1 and CDR2: SGHRS and YFSETQ. CDR3 length: 14 amino acids. This CDR3 is CASSLRVGGETQYF. In DNA form, the CDR3 reads TGCGCCAGCAGCCTCCGTGTGGGAGGGGAGACCCAGTACTTC.

The chain couples TRBV6-6 to TRBJ1-2; D unclear. With 5 bases removed from V and 5 bases from J, the gap between germline ends came to 12 bases. The CDR3 extends over 13 amino acids. Germline V gives CDR1 MNHNY, CDR2 SVGAGI (reference sequence). This chain's CDR3 is CASSPSDSYGYTF. CDR3 bases: TGTGCCAGCAGTCCGTCCGACTCGTATGGCTACACCTTC.

The chain carries TRBV3-1 (or the pseudogene TRBV3-2) and TRBJ2-5; D gene ambiguous. This CDR3 contains 15 residues. V lost 1 base and J lost 5, with 14 bases in between. From germline, CDR1 is LGHDT and CDR2 YNNKEL (reference sequence). CDR3 nucleotides: TGTGCCAGCAGCCAAGTTGTTAGCTCTTGGGAGACCCAGTACTTC. Its protein product is CASSQVVSSWETQYF.

This rearrangement joins TRBV12-2 to TRBJ2-2; the table calls TRBD1, which could not be checked here. TRBV12-2 is termed a pseudogene. CDR3 length: 13 amino acids. CDR3 sequence reads: CASRCRATGELFF. In nucleotides, the CDR3 is TGTGCAAGTCGCTGCAGGGCTACCGGGGAGCTGTTTTTT.

The chain is built from TRBV6-2 or TRBV6-3 and TRBJ1-1, with a possible D match to TRBD1 (5 bases). There are 13 residues in the CDR3. Trimming pared 6 bases from V and 4 bases from J, leaving 12 bases between. Germline assignment: CDR1 MNHEY and CDR2 SVGEGT. CDR3 in DNA: TGTGCCAGCAGCATAAGGGGAGGCACTGAAGCTTTCTTT. Translated, it gives CASSIRGGTEAFF.

The V gene is TRBV3-1 (or the pseudogene TRBV3-2), the J gene TRBJ2-7, with 7 positions matching TRBD2. The length of the CDR3 is 14 residues. Germline CDR1 LGHDT, CDR2 YNNKEL (reference sequence). The trim removed 3 bases at V and 6 bases at J, leaving 8 bases unmatched. In DNA form, the CDR3 reads TGTGCCAGCAGCCATGGGGGGGGGACTCTCGAGCAGTACTTC. Amino acid sequence: CASSHGGGTLEQYF.

The gene calls are TRBV18 and TRBJ2-2, with 7 bases fitting TRBD1. Germline V lookup: CDR1 KGHSH, CDR2 LQKENI. J gave up 4 bases and V 2 bases, and 7 bases lay outside the gene matches. The CDR3 consists of 16 residues. The CDR3, as DNA: TGTGCCAGCTCACCATCCCCGACAGGGATCACCGGGGAGCTGTTTTTT. Its translation: CASSPSPTGITGELFF.

This clone has just a few counts. The chain links TRBV7-9 to TRBJ2-7, with 7 positions matching TRBD1. Germline CDR1 SEHNR, CDR2 FQNEAQ (reference sequence). The junction had 10 bases not matched to a gene; V was cut back by 3 bases and J by 5 bases. The CDR3 spans 15 residues. DNA for the CDR3: TGTGCCAGCAGCTTCAAGCGACAGGGTCTCGACGAGCAGTACTTC. It encodes CASSFKRQGLDEQYF.

This clone occurred once. The rearrangement uses TRBV6-5 and TRBJ1-2, with D possibly being TRBD1 (5 bases). This CDR3 is 13 amino acids long. V was pared by 5 bases and J by 4 bases, with 11 bases between. The germline V gene encodes CDR1 MNHEY and CDR2 SVGAGI. CDR3 nucleotides: TGTGCCAGCAGTAAGACGGGGGGCTATGGCTACACCTTC. This codes for CASSKTGGYGYTF.